The clone carrying this T cell receptor (beta chain) was detected many times. The antigen is not known. Diagnosis of hyperthyroidism was new in patients aged 18 to 65, and its duration was under 2 months. Thyroid ultrasound and orbital computed tomography, with clinical symptoms and serum thyroxine and TRAb, informed diagnoses. It was RNA transcripts that yielded the amplified TCR beta CDR3 regions. When the TCR CDR3 underwent first-round RT-PCR, the HTBI primer set was used. TCRdb re-analysed the multiplex PCR reads in MiXCR, keeping a single row per CDR3 protein. The repertoire includes about 700,000 distinct CDR3 sequences, 14% of them detected once, and roughly 10% sits in the top ten. Trimming took off 5 bases at V and 3 bases at J, with 20 bases between the two ends. The germline V gene encodes CDR1 DFQATT and CDR2 SNEGSKA (reference sequence). The CDR3 runs to 16 residues. This entry comes from a study of T cells in Graves' hyperthyroidism and ophthalmopathy. Study as a whole: Blood from the periphery was taken at initial diagnosis, before any treatment. The study's findings and limits: The model foresaw ophthalmopathy a median around 6.4 months prior to onset.

This clonotype was sampled from a woman between 18 and 30 years old with Graves' hyperthyroidism. The sequenced material came from blood. The chain joins TRBV20-1 to TRBJ2-1; D possibly corresponds to TRBD1 (7 bases). CDR3 in amino acids: CSAGDSAQGGYNEQFF. The CDR3 region has the DNA TGCAGTGCTGGGGACAGCGCCCAGGGGGGCTACAATGAGCAGTTCTTC.